The 32 T cell receptor beta chains below come from one sample, sequenced in a study of T cells in Graves' hyperthyroidism and ophthalmopathy. Authors of the study amplified TCR beta CDR3 regions from RNA transcripts. First-round RT-PCR with HTBI primers amplified the TCR CDR3 region. TCRdb fed the multiplex PCR reads into MiXCR, producing one record per CDR3 protein. The data contain about 700,000 distinct CDR3 sequences, about 14% of them seen just once; the ten biggest clones take up 10%. The sequencing sample was made of blood. The receptors stem from a woman between 18 and 29 years old with Graves' hyperthyroidism.

The rearrangement links TRBV2 to TRBJ1-4; D is unclear. This CDR3 has 15 residues. The germline V gene encodes CDR1 SNHLY and CDR2 FYNNEI. Deletions cut 0 bases from V and 7 bases from J, with 12 bases between. In DNA, the CDR3 is TGTGCCAGCAGTGAAGCGACGGGAATCGGTGAAAAACTGTTTTTT. It is translated as CASSEATGIGEKLFF.

Concerning this clonotype itself: A single base separates this from a much larger clone, so it may be a read error. The chain employs TRBV7-2 and TRBJ2-5; no definite D call. The CDR3 runs to 13 residues. Germline CDR1 is SGHTA and CDR2 is FQGNSA. DNA of the CDR3: TGTGCCAGCAGCTTTTTCGTCCAAGGGACCCAGTACTTC. Encoded protein: CASSFFVQGTQYF.

The chain is built from TRBV19 and TRBJ2-1; TRBD1 might be the D (6 bases). CDR3 length equals 16 residues. Trimming cost V 8 bases and J 5 bases, with 22 bases left between them. Germline loops: CDR1 LNHDA, CDR2 SQIVND (reference sequence). CDR3 bases: TGTGCCAGTTCCACTCGGGGACAAGGAACGGACAATGAGCAGTTCTTC. Protein product: CASSTRGQGTDNEQFF.

The chain has TRBV2 and TRBJ1-4; D not resolved. The CDR3 length is 13 residues. Trimming stripped 7 bases from V and 8 bases from J, with 14 bases between. CDR1 and CDR2 from the germline V gene are SNHLY and FYNNEI. This CDR3 is CASNGVWAEKLFF. The DNA for the CDR3 is TGTGCCAGCAACGGGGTATGGGCGGAAAAACTGTTTTTT.

Only a few counts were recorded for this clonotype. V gene TRBV6-1 combines with J gene TRBJ2-1; 10 positions match TRBD2. Germline V gene data show CDR1 as MNHNS and CDR2 as SASEGT. Unmatched junction bases numbered 9, after V lost 6 bases and J lost 7 bases. CDR3 length: 15 residues. The CDR3 coding sequence is TGTGCCAGCAGCTACAGCGGGAGGGCCTTAAATGAGCAGTTCTTC. Residues: CASSYSGRALNEQFF.

This clonotype was recorded many times. The genes are TRBV11-2 and TRBJ2-7; D unclear. Trimming cost V 1 base and J 6 bases, with 10 bases left between them. This CDR3 spans 13 amino acids. CDR1 SGHAT and CDR2 FQNNGV come from the germline V gene. The CDR3 reads CASSLVTGPEQYF. The CDR3 coding sequence is TGTGCCAGCAGCTTAGTTACCGGGCCCGAGCAGTACTTC. The full variable domain, rest sourced from reference TRBV11-2 and TRBJ2-7, is EAGVAQSPRYKIIEKRQSVAFWCNPISGHATLYWYQQILGQGPKLLIQFQNNGVVDDSQLPKDRFSAERLKGVDSTLKIQPAKLEDSAVYLCASSLVTGPEQYFGPGTRLTVT.

This clonotype was counted a few times. This chain connects TRBV13 to TRBJ2-1; 8 bases agree with TRBD1. The V and J ends lost 3 bases and 3 bases, in that order; junction bases with no gene match: 4. Germline V gene sequence: CDR1 PRHDT, CDR2 FYEKMQ (reference sequence). CDR3 size: 15 residues. CDR3 DNA: TGTGCCAGCAGCTTCATCGACAGGGGCTACAATGAGCAGTTCTTC. Amino acids: CASSFIDRGYNEQFF. The full variable domain, completed using reference TRBV13 and TRBJ2-1, is AAGVIQSPRHLIKEKRETATLKCYPIPRHDTVYWYQQGPGQDPQFLISFYEKMQSDKGSIPDRFSAQQFSDYHSELNMSSLELGDSALYFCASSFIDRGYNEQFFGPGTRLTVL.

V and J are TRBV15 and TRBJ2-1, with 12 bases identical to TRBD2. Germline V gene lookup returns CDR1 LNHNV and CDR2 YYDKDF (reference sequence). The length of the CDR3 is 15 residues. Trimming took 5 bases from V and 8 from J; bases not matched to a gene: 7. The CDR3 region is CATSFGLAGLDEQFF. The CDR3 coding sequence is TGTGCCACCAGCTTCGGACTAGCGGGACTGGATGAGCAGTTCTTC.

The chain is built from TRBV29-1 and TRBJ2-7; D call uncertain. Deletions cut 1 base from V and 4 bases from J, with 11 bases between. The CDR3 extends over 13 amino acids. CDR1 and CDR2 from the germline V gene are SQVTM and ANQGSEA. CDR3 in amino acids: CSVEGDNRYEQYF. The CDR3 bases are TGCAGCGTTGAAGGAGATAATCGGTACGAGCAGTACTTC.

This clonotype was found a few times. The chain recombines TRBV20-1 with TRBJ2-1; 13 bases map to TRBD2. Germline V CDR1 and CDR2: DFQATT, SNEGSKA (reference sequence). Trimming cost V 7 bases and J 0 bases; bases outside gene matches: 9. The length of the CDR3 is 17 residues. Written as DNA, the CDR3 is TGCAGTGGCCCGGGACTAGCGGGGACAAGCTCCTACAATGAGCAGTTCTTC. Protein product: CSGPGLAGTSSYNEQFF.

J is TRBJ1-1 and V is TRBV18; TRBD1 is a possible D gene (5 bases). This CDR3 has 16 residues. The germline V gene encodes CDR1 KGHSH and CDR2 LQKENI. V lost 2 bases and J lost 4, with 17 bases in between. CDR3 sequence: CASSPVRVGMSTEAFF. In nucleotides, the CDR3 is TGTGCCAGCTCACCAGTCAGGGTTGGAATGAGCACTGAAGCTTTCTTT.

This clonotype was seen just once. This rearrangement joins TRBV20-1 to TRBJ2-1; 16 bases are a match to TRBD2. CDR1 is DFQATT, CDR2 SNEGSKA, per germline (reference sequence). The CDR3 is 17 amino acids. Losses at the gene ends were 4 bases for V and 2 bases for J; bases not matched to a gene: 5. For the CDR3, the DNA is TGCAGTGCTAAAAGTGGGACTAGCGGGAGGGCCTACAATGAGCAGTTCTTC. It codes for CSAKSGTSGRAYNEQFF.

In this sample, this clonotype turned up many times. The chain employs TRBV3-1 and TRBJ2-3, with 7 bases aligning to TRBD1. The V and J ends lost 1 base and 1 base, in that order; junction bases with no gene match: 11. The CDR3 has 18 amino acids. Germline-derived CDR1 and CDR2 are LGHDT and YNNKEL (reference sequence). The CDR3 is CASSQVRGLAWGTDTQYF. In DNA form, the CDR3 reads TGTGCCAGCAGCCAAGTAAGGGGGCTAGCTTGGGGCACAGATACGCAGTATTTT.

The chain is built from TRBV3-1 and TRBJ1-2; tentatively, D is TRBD1 (6 bases). The CDR3 spans 14 residues. Germline CDR1 is LGHDT and CDR2 is YNNKEL (reference sequence). Trimming shortened V by 0 bases and J by 3 bases, and 8 bases separated the two germline ends. This CDR3 is CASSQEGTYYGYTF. CDR3 sequence (DNA): TGTGCCAGCAGCCAAGAGGGGACATACTATGGCTACACCTTC.

The chain is built from TRBV13 and TRBJ1-1, with 7 bases lining up with TRBD1. Looked up from germline, CDR1 is PRHDT and CDR2 is FYEKMQ (reference sequence). The CDR3 is made up of 15 amino acids. V was clipped by 3 bases and J by 0 bases; unmatched bases: 4. The DNA of the CDR3 is TGTGCCAGCAGCTTTCTTGGACAGGTGAACACTGAAGCTTTCTTT. It translates to CASSFLGQVNTEAFF. Using reference TRBV13 and TRBJ1-1 for the parts outside the CDR3, the full variable domain is AAGVIQSPRHLIKEKRETATLKCYPIPRHDTVYWYQQGPGQDPQFLISFYEKMQSDKGSIPDRFSAQQFSDYHSELNMSSLELGDSALYFCASSFLGQVNTEAFFGQGTRLTVV.

This clonotype has at least ten counts. This chain links TRBV11-2 with TRBJ2-7, with 10 bases matching TRBD2. The CDR3 consists of 15 residues. V lost 5 bases to trimming and J lost 2 bases; unmatched junction nucleotides: 6. The germline V gene encodes CDR1 SGHAT and CDR2 FQNNGV. The CDR3 coding sequence is TGTGCCAGCAGCGGAATACTAGCGGGGACCTACGAGCAGTACTTC. This encodes CASSGILAGTYEQYF.

The chain carries TRBV11-2 and TRBJ2-1, with 10 bases fitting TRBD1. From germline, CDR1 is SGHAT and CDR2 FQNNGV. Trimming cost V 0 bases and J 6 bases; bases outside gene matches: 11. The CDR3 loop spans 18 amino acids. CDR3 loop: CASSLDYAGQGFSNEQFF. The CDR3, as DNA: TGTGCCAGCAGCTTAGATTATGCGGGACAGGGGTTCTCCAATGAGCAGTTCTTC.

The chain joins TRBV5-4 to TRBJ2-1; 9 bases map to TRBD2. V gave up 4 bases and J gave up 10 bases; unmatched junction bases: 12. CDR3 length: 15 residues. In germline, CDR1 is SGHNT, CDR2 YYREEE (reference sequence). CDR3 protein: CASSQNTGTSWEQFF. In DNA, the CDR3 is TGTGCCAGCAGCCAGAACACCGGGACTAGCTGGGAGCAGTTCTTC.

V gene TRBV7-2 combines with J gene TRBJ2-7, with D perhaps assigned TRBD1 or TRBD2 (5 bases each). This CDR3 contains 13 residues. Trimming took off 11 bases at V and 6 bases at J, with 20 bases between the two ends. Germline CDR1 is SGHTA and CDR2 is FQGNSA. The CDR3: CADGASPEGEQYF. Written as DNA, the CDR3 is TGTGCCGACGGGGCTAGTCCTGAGGGCGAGCAGTACTTC.

This clonotype came up a few times. The rearrangement links TRBV5-4 to TRBJ1-6; D gene unclear. Trimming stripped 4 bases from V and 11 bases from J, with 19 bases between. Looked up from germline, CDR1 is SGHNT and CDR2 is YYREEE (reference sequence). The CDR3 consists of 15 residues. This CDR3 is CASSLSPVGDPPLHF. The DNA for the CDR3 is TGTGCCAGCAGCCTTAGCCCAGTCGGGGATCCACCCCTCCACTTT.

The chain recombines TRBV5-8 with TRBJ2-2; TRBD2 matches 13 bases. Germline assignment: CDR1 SGHTS and CDR2 YDEGEE. The V and J ends lost 6 bases and 5 bases, in that order; junction bases with no gene match: 4. This CDR3 is 15 amino acids long. The CDR3 DNA is TGTGCCAGCACCGGACTAGCGGGAGTAACCGGGGAGCTGTTTTTT. The encoded protein is CASTGLAGVTGELFF.

The table lists this clonotype with many counts. This chain joins TRBV18 and TRBJ2-2; 10 nucleotides line up with TRBD1. Germline CDR1 reads KGHSH; CDR2 reads LQKENI. After removal of 3 bases from V and 6 bases from J, the junction contained 7 bases not matched to a gene. This CDR3 comprises 16 residues. The CDR3 loop is CASSPPGQGQAGELFF. DNA of the CDR3: TGTGCCAGCTCACCGCCGGGACAGGGGCAAGCCGGGGAGCTGTTTTTT.

This clonotype was seen more than once but under ten times. The genes are TRBV29-1 and TRBJ1-1; weak D call: TRBD1 (5 bases). Germline CDR1 reads SQVTM; CDR2 reads ANQGSEA. The length of the CDR3 is 10 residues. With 7 bases removed from V and 4 bases from J, the gap between germline ends came to 7 bases. The CDR3 coding sequence is TGCAGCGCGAGGGGCACTGAAGCTTTCTTT. It translates to CSARGTEAFF.

The sample holds a few counts of this clonotype. The gene calls are TRBV11-2 and TRBJ2-1; tentatively, D is TRBD1 (6 bases). V was clipped by 4 bases and J by 6 bases, with 10 bases between them. Germline V gene lookup returns CDR1 SGHAT and CDR2 FQNNGV. CDR3 length: 13 amino acids. Here the CDR3 reads CASSSDSSNEQFF. The CDR3 DNA sequence: TGTGCCAGCAGCTCGGACAGCAGCAATGAGCAGTTCTTC.

The CDR3 DNA reads as TGCGCCAGCAGCCAAGGACTAGCGGGAGAGGAGTACGAGCAGTACTTC. Its protein product is CASSQGLAGEEYEQYF. The genes are TRBV4-3 and TRBJ2-7; 12 nucleotides match TRBD2. CDR1 and CDR2 from the germline V gene are LGHNA and YSLEER. The CDR3 runs to 16 residues. V lost 1 base to trimming and J lost 4 bases; unmatched junction nucleotides: 5.

This clonotype has a count of ten or more. V gene TRBV30 combines with J gene TRBJ1-1; TRBD1 might be the D (5 bases). The length of the CDR3 is 13 residues. The germline V gene encodes CDR1 GTSNPN and CDR2 SVGIG (reference sequence). The ends were cut back, 5 bases at V and 4 bases at J, with 14 bases in the middle. The CDR3 region has the DNA TGTGCCTGGGCAGCGGGAGGGGTCACTGAAGCTTTCTTT. Its protein product is CAWAAGGVTEAFF.

This clonotype appeared many times. The rearrangement uses TRBV7-3 and TRBJ2-1; D is perhaps TRBD1 or TRBD2 (5 bases each). The germline gives CDR1 SGHTA, CDR2 FQGTGA. Trimming removed 1 base from V and 9 bases from J, with 10 bases in between. The CDR3 has 13 residues. This CDR3 reads CASSLNLGTEQFF. The CDR3 bases are TGTGCCAGCAGCTTAAATCTAGGGACTGAGCAGTTCTTC.

This clonotype was seen at least ten times. The V and J genes are TRBV10-1 and TRBJ2-1; 9 bases are a match to TRBD2. V lost 0 bases, J lost 6 bases, and 3 bases stayed unmatched. This CDR3 contains 15 residues. Per germline, CDR1 WNHNN and CDR2 SYGVQD (reference sequence). The CDR3: CASSESAGGRNEQFF. The CDR3 DNA reads as TGCGCCAGCAGTGAGTCAGCGGGAGGACGCAATGAGCAGTTCTTC.

The genes are TRBV9 and TRBJ2-7; TRBD2 matches 9 bases. Germline V gene lookup returns CDR1 SGDLS and CDR2 YYNGEE. This CDR3 contains 15 residues. V was pared by 0 bases and J by 1 base, with 2 bases of the junction left unmatched. The CDR3 loop is CASSVASGASYEQYF. The CDR3 DNA reads TGTGCCAGCAGCGTAGCTAGCGGGGCGTCCTACGAGCAGTACTTC.

This clonotype was recorded a few times. The CDR3 loop reads CASSSTDRKNTKETQYF. CDR3 coding DNA: TGTGCCAGCAGCTCCACGGACAGAAAAAACACTAAAGAGACCCAGTACTTC. This chain connects TRBV7-9 to TRBJ2-5; D perhaps matches TRBD1 (6 bases). CDR3 length: 17 residues. The germline V gene encodes CDR1 SEHNR and CDR2 FQNEAQ (reference sequence). V shed 4 bases and J shed 3 bases, with 21 bases lying between them.

The V call is TRBV5-5, the J call TRBJ2-6; D unclear. Germline lookup yields CDR1 SGHKS and CDR2 YYEKEE (reference sequence). The V gene lost 0 bases and the J gene lost 2 bases, with 6 bases spanning the gap. The CDR3 has 15 amino acids. DNA of the CDR3: TGTGCCAGCAGCTTGGCCAGGACTGGGGCCAACGTCCTGACTTTC. Amino acids: CASSLARTGANVLTF.

This clonotype was recorded many times. V and J are TRBV6-1 and TRBJ2-7; 11 bases are shared with TRBD2. Germline CDR1 reads MNHNS; CDR2 reads SASEGT. The CDR3 is 15 residues long. Trimming at V came to 8 bases and at J to 0 bases, leaving 6 bases not matched to a gene. CDR3 loop: CASASGRSFSYEQYF. The DNA for the CDR3 is TGTGCCAGCGCTAGCGGGAGGTCCTTCTCCTACGAGCAGTACTTC.